These 27 T cell receptor beta chains originate from one sample sequenced in a study of regulatory T cells in long-lasting Graves disease. Arm-PCR of CDR3 regions with iRepertoire HTBI primers generated TCR beta libraries. TCRdb independently ran MiXCR on the multiplex PCR reads; one entry per CDR3 protein. The sample holds hundreds of thousands of distinct CDR3 sequences, about a sixth seen once. Time point denoted: newly diagnosed GD, antithyroid drugs for less than 3 months. From PBMCs, RNA was extracted and then used to make the TCR library. Sequences were derived from peripheral blood mononuclear cells (PBMCs), sampled at new diagnosis, from a patient treated with antithyroid drugs. The receptors here all came from a female donor with Graves disease.

The V gene is TRBV6-2 or TRBV6-3, the J gene TRBJ2-3; 11 bases are a match to TRBD1. J was trimmed by 5 bases and V by 6 bases; bases with no gene match: 7. The CDR3 covers 15 residues. Looked up from germline, CDR1 is MNHEY and CDR2 is SVGEGT. CDR3 region: CASRGQGGAGDTQYF. The DNA of the CDR3 is TGTGCCAGCAGGGGACAGGGGGGCGCGGGAGATACGCAGTATTTT.

This clonotype has only a few counts. V and J are TRBV6-5 and TRBJ1-5; D gene ambiguous. The germline V gene encodes CDR1 MNHEY and CDR2 SVGAGI. The CDR3 is 14 residues long. Trimming removed 2 bases from V and 3 bases from J, with 8 bases in between. The CDR3 here is CASSYPGLNQPQHF. The CDR3 DNA is TGTGCCAGCAGTTACCCCGGGCTCAATCAGCCCCAGCATTTT.

The rearrangement uses TRBV19 and TRBJ2-2, with 7 bases that match TRBD1. Germline V CDR1 and CDR2: LNHDA, SQIVND (reference sequence). J lost 1 base, V lost 5 bases, and 4 bases had no gene match. The CDR3 loop spans 15 amino acids. CDR3 nucleotide sequence: TGTGCCAGTAGTTGGGGACAGCTGAACACCGGGGAGCTGTTTTTT. Its translation: CASSWGQLNTGELFF.

This clonotype was counted a few times. The chain uses TRBV27 and TRBJ2-4; 10 bases match TRBD2. Germline CDR1 and CDR2: MNHEY and SMNVEV (reference sequence). The ends lost 0 bases at V and 6 bases at J; junction bases unmatched: 2. The CDR3 is 15 residues long. The CDR3 reads CASSLSASGRNIQYF. The CDR3 DNA is TGTGCCAGCAGTTTATCGGCTAGCGGGAGAAACATTCAGTACTTC.

This clonotype was observed at least ten times. The chain employs TRBV3-1 and TRBJ2-6, with 7 bases identical to TRBD1. Germline V gene lookup returns CDR1 LGHDT and CDR2 YNNKEL (reference sequence). The CDR3 extends over 17 amino acids. V shed 4 bases and J 0 bases; nucleotides not matched to a gene: 6. This chain's CDR3 is CASSPRDRYSGANVLTF. CDR3 in DNA: TGTGCCAGCAGCCCCCGGGACAGATACTCTGGGGCCAACGTCCTGACTTTC.

This sequence joins TRBV7-2 and TRBJ2-7; TRBD1 aligns across 7 bases. With 1 base clipped from V and 4 bases from J, the junction kept 4 bases outside the gene matches. The CDR3 length is 14 residues. Germline CDR1 is SGHTA and CDR2 is FQGNSA. CDR3 nucleotide sequence: TGTGCCAGCAGCTTAGTCCCGACAGGGTACGAGCAGTACTTC. Residues: CASSLVPTGYEQYF.

Concerning this clonotype: A far larger clone is a single base away, which makes a read error likely. The chain joins TRBV11-2 to TRBJ2-3, with 10 bases lining up with TRBD1. The DNA end favors TRBJ2-7, so the J call may be wrong. CDR1 SGHAT and CDR2 FQNNGV come from the germline V gene. The CDR3 sequence is 15 residues long. The CDR3 here is CASSLGQGARYGQYF. CDR3 in DNA: TGTGCCAGCAGCTTAGGACAGGGGGCGCGCTACGGGCAGTACTTC.

The J gene is TRBJ2-4, the V gene TRBV29-1; TRBD2 matches 14 bases. Germline CDR1 reads SQVTM; CDR2 reads ANQGSEA. CDR3 length equals 16 residues. Trimming cost V 4 bases and J 5 bases; bases outside gene matches: 7. CDR3 residues: CSVGGGTSGSQNIQYF. DNA of the CDR3: TGCAGCGTTGGGGGAGGGACTAGCGGGAGTCAAAACATTCAGTACTTC.

This clonotype was detected ten times or more. V is TRBV29-1 and J is TRBJ2-2, with 10 bases fitting TRBD2. Germline-derived CDR1 and CDR2 are SQVTM and ANQGSEA. There are 14 residues in the CDR3. The junction had 3 bases not matched to a gene; V was cut back by 4 bases and J by 4 bases. This CDR3 is CSVVLAGVTGELFF. CDR3 DNA sequence: TGCAGCGTTGTGCTAGCGGGAGTCACCGGGGAGCTGTTTTTT.

The CDR3: CASSLEYGILFF. The CDR3 DNA is TGTGCCAGCAGCTTAGAATACGGGATACTGTTTTTT. The chain carries TRBV28 and TRBJ2-2; TRBD2 might be the D (5 bases). The CDR3 loop spans 12 amino acids. Trimming took 6 bases from V and 14 from J, leaving 16 bases between them. CDR1 and CDR2 (germline): MDHEN, SYDVKM. The full variable domain, with the rest looked up from reference TRBV28 and TRBJ2-2, is DVKVTQSSRYLVKRTGEKVFLECVQDMDHENMFWYRQDPGLGLRLIYFSYDVKMKEKGDIPEGYSVSREKKERFSLILESASTNQTSMYLCASSLEYGILFFGEGSRLTVL.

As concerns this clonotype: A far larger clone is a single base away, which makes a read error likely. Because it lacks the conserved phenylalanine or tryptophan at the end, this CDR3 is likely a read error. No DNA is shown, since the ends of the CDR3 on it are uncertain; the CDR3 is the one TCRdb lists. The chain uses TRBV11-2 and TRBJ2-3; the table's D call, TRBD1, has no DNA check behind it. Germline assignment: CDR1 SGHAT and CDR2 FQNNGV. The CDR3 totals 15 residues, both ends included. CDR3: CASSLDTGGGREQYL.

The rearrangement uses TRBV19 and TRBJ1-2; no definite D call. The CDR3 sequence is 14 residues long. Trimming took 6 bases from V and 9 from J, leaving 20 bases between them. CDR1 is LNHDA, CDR2 SQIVND, per germline (reference sequence). CDR3 coding DNA: TGTGCCAGTAGCAGACTCGAAGTGATCGATAGCTACACCTTC. Residues: CASSRLEVIDSYTF.

The CDR3 DNA reads as TGTGCCAGCAGCGAGGACAGGGCGGGCAGGACTTCGGGGAAACTGTTTTTT. It yields the protein CASSEDRAGRTSGKLFF. The rearrangement uses TRBV11-2 and TRBJ1-4; 8 positions agree with TRBD1. Germline V CDR1 and CDR2: SGHAT, FQNNGV. V shed 5 bases, J shed 11 bases, and the junction held 19 bases outside the gene matches. The CDR3 is made up of 17 amino acids.

This sequence joins TRBV7-3 and TRBJ2-7; D is ambiguous. V lost 0 bases to trimming and J lost 0 bases, with 6 bases between them. In germline, CDR1 is SGHTA, CDR2 FQGTGA. The CDR3 spans 14 residues. The CDR3 sequence is CASSLTGNSYEQYF. The CDR3 DNA is TGTGCCAGCAGCTTAACAGGGAACTCCTACGAGCAGTACTTC.

The rearrangement joins TRBV15 to TRBJ1-1; D is undetermined. Trimming cost V 0 bases and J 3 bases, with 8 bases left between them. The germline V gene encodes CDR1 LNHNV and CDR2 YYDKDF (reference sequence). The CDR3 covers 14 residues. The CDR3 loop is CATSRDRSDTEAFF. The CDR3 DNA reads TGTGCCACCAGCAGAGATCGGTCGGACACTGAAGCTTTCTTT.

This clonotype was observed at least ten times. The V call is TRBV20-1, the J call TRBJ1-3; a weak D match, TRBD1 (6 bases). Trimming cost V 1 base and J 8 bases, with 15 bases left between them. The V gene's germline CDR1 is DFQATT and CDR2 SNEGSKA (reference sequence). This CDR3 region has 14 residues. The CDR3 reads CSARGGTSADTIYF. DNA for the CDR3: TGCAGTGCTAGAGGCGGGACATCGGCGGACACCATATATTTT.

Concerning this clonotype itself: A far larger clone is one nucleotide away, so this likely arose from a read error. The chain joins TRBV27 to TRBJ2-7, with 7 bases matching TRBD2. Germline CDR1 and CDR2: MNHEY and SMNVEV (reference sequence). The V segment lost 3 bases and the J segment 7 bases; nucleotides outside the gene matches: 12. This CDR3 contains 15 residues. The CDR3 sequence is CASSLKRETYNEQYF. CDR3 sequence (DNA): TGTGCCAGCAGTTTGAAGCGGGAAACATACAATGAGCAGTACTTC.

This clonotype occurred many times. J is TRBJ1-1 and V is TRBV12-3 or TRBV12-4; 8 bases align to TRBD1. Germline trimming cut 7 bases from V and 0 bases from J; bases unmatched to any gene: 7. This CDR3 comprises 15 residues. The chain's CDR3 is CASISGGVVNTEAFF. The CDR3 nucleotides read TGTGCCAGCATCTCAGGGGGCGTCGTGAACACTGAAGCTTTCTTT.

In this sample, this clonotype turned up many times. The chain is built from TRBV7-2 and TRBJ1-1; no clear D gene. Germline CDR1 reads SGHTA; CDR2 reads FQGNSA. V lost 4 bases, J lost 0 bases, and 12 bases lay in between. The length of the CDR3 is 15 residues. CDR3 nucleotides: TGTGCCAGCAGCTCTCCCCGGCGCCTGAACACTGAAGCTTTCTTT. Translated, it gives CASSSPRRLNTEAFF.

This clonotype was observed many times. The chain employs TRBV5-4 and TRBJ1-2; D is perhaps TRBD1 (6 bases). Germline V CDR1 and CDR2: SGHNT, YYREEE (reference sequence). The length of the CDR3 is 13 residues. The ends were cut back, 3 bases at V and 6 bases at J, with 12 bases in the middle. The CDR3 loop reads CASSSQQGDGYTF. The CDR3 DNA reads as TGTGCCAGCAGCTCACAACAGGGAGATGGCTACACCTTC.

Many counts were recorded for this clonotype. V gene TRBV7-2 combines with J gene TRBJ2-7; the D gene is possibly TRBD2 (6 bases). The CDR3 covers 15 residues. CDR1 SGHTA and CDR2 FQGNSA come from the germline V gene. V lost 6 bases and J lost 0, with 15 bases in between. The CDR3 nucleotides are TGTGCCAGCAGGGTCCGGGCGGGGTCCTCCTACGAGCAGTACTTC. Its protein is CASRVRAGSSYEQYF.

This clonotype was observed at least ten times. The gene calls are TRBV6-4 and TRBJ1-2; 7 positions agree with TRBD1. Per germline, CDR1 MRHNA and CDR2 SNTAGT. Trimming took 6 bases from V and 8 from J; bases not matched to a gene: 15. The CDR3 covers 15 residues. The CDR3 DNA reads TGTGCCAGCAGCCCTGGAGTAGGGGGCGCGTGGGGCTACACCTTC. Translated: CASSPGVGGAWGYTF.

In its sample, this clonotype was seen many times. The chain has TRBV7-9 and TRBJ2-1, with 7 bases matching TRBD2. With 7 bases clipped from V and 1 base from J, the junction kept 7 bases outside the gene matches. This CDR3 region has 15 residues. Germline V gene data show CDR1 as SEHNR and CDR2 as FQNEAQ (reference sequence). Here the CDR3 reads CASKSGARSYNEQFF. Here the CDR3 DNA reads TGTGCCAGCAAGAGCGGGGCCAGATCCTACAATGAGCAGTTCTTC. The full variable domain, in which reference TRBV7-9 and TRBJ2-1 provide the parts outside the CDR3, is DTGVSQNPRHKITKRGQNVTFRCDPISEHNRLYWYRQTLGQGPEFLTYFQNEAQLEKSRLLSDRFSAERPKGSFSTLEIQRTEQGDSAMYLCASKSGARSYNEQFFGPGTRLTVL.

This clonotype has more than one count but fewer than ten. The chain uses TRBV24-1 and TRBJ2-3, with a weak D call TRBD1 (5 bases). Germline CDR1 and CDR2: KGHDR and SFDVKD. The CDR3 contains 14 residues. Trimming removed 6 bases at V and 4 bases at J, with 13 bases between. CDR3 coding DNA: TGTGCCACCAGTCAGGGCTTTATTTCAGATACGCAGTATTTT. Translated: CATSQGFISDTQYF.

There are many counts of this clonotype. V and J are TRBV7-9 and TRBJ2-1; 11 bases agree with TRBD2. Germline loops: CDR1 SEHNR, CDR2 FQNEAQ (reference sequence). The CDR3 covers 16 residues. V was clipped by 1 base and J by 7 bases; unmatched bases: 6. The CDR3 sequence: CASSLVPSGRRNEQFF. The CDR3 bases are TGTGCCAGCAGCTTAGTCCCTAGCGGGAGGAGAAATGAGCAGTTCTTC.

This clonotype has at least ten counts. The chain has TRBV4-2 and TRBJ2-7, with D perhaps assigned TRBD1 or TRBD2 (5 bases each). V lost 2 bases and J 1 base, leaving 18 bases between the germline ends. Per germline, CDR1 LGHNA and CDR2 YNFKEQ. The CDR3 contains 17 residues. The CDR3 region is CASSQSGYGTESYEQYF. CDR3 bases: TGTGCCAGCAGCCAATCTGGTTATGGGACCGAGTCCTACGAGCAGTACTTC.

The V call is TRBV11-1, the J call TRBJ2-5; maybe TRBD2 (5 bases). This CDR3 region has 14 residues. Trimming pared 8 bases from V and 4 bases from J, leaving 17 bases between. CDR1 is SGHAT and CDR2 is FQDESV in the germline V gene (reference sequence). The CDR3 is CASSPQSSRETQYF. Here the CDR3 DNA reads TGTGCCAGCTCACCACAGTCTAGCCGAGAGACCCAGTACTTC.